This TCR beta chain was profiled in a study of blood T cells in healthy people across ages. Using a J-beta primer mix together with a sample-barcoded 5' primer, a second PCR was run for about 7 to 12 cycles. MiXCR, run by TCRdb on the 5' RACE reads, gives a single entry per CDR3 protein. The profile shows fewer than 950,000 distinct CDR3 sequences, around half of them singletons. Healthy Russian Caucasian donors spanned ages about 6 to 100 years. At least 7 million PBMCs were isolated per sample. Total RNA, at least 5 micrograms per sample, came from PBMCs. This clonotype was detected a few times. The antigen is not known. Findings of the study overall: As age increased, TCR beta diversity per million T cells fell in a roughly linear fashion.

Input material: blood. This sequence was found in a man older than 75 in good health.

Here the CDR3 DNA reads TGTGCCAGCAGTTTAGGGGGGACAGTTTATGGCTACACCTTC. It encodes CASSLGGTVYGYTF. The chain links TRBV12-3 or TRBV12-4 to TRBJ1-2, with 7 bases that match TRBD1. Unmatched junction bases numbered 4, after V lost 1 base and J lost 5 bases. The CDR3 is 14 amino acids.